The source of this T cell receptor (beta chain) is a study of T cells after yellow fever vaccination. This clonotype came up a few times. Its antigen remains unknown. TCRdb re-called the 5' RACE reads with MiXCR, one entry per CDR3 protein. The repertoire has approximately 550,000 distinct CDR3 sequences, about a fifth of them found once; the top ten carry 13% to 15%. The CDR3 has 16 amino acids. Germline CDR1 reads MNHEY; CDR2 reads SVGAGI. The V gene end was trimmed by 2 bases and the J gene end by 6 bases; junction bases not matched to a gene: 9. General observations from the study: Across the CD4 and CD8 compartments, a small share of clonotypes was present in both. After the booster, 95% to 98% of CD4 and 88% of CD8 primary-response clones were re-detected.

This receptor was taken from a man aged 25 to 40 who received the YFV17D yellow fever vaccine. Source: PBMCs, taken 15 days after the yellow fever booster vaccination. V is TRBV6-5 and J is TRBJ2-2, with TRBD2 matching over 7 bases. The chain's CDR3 is CASSYAGLVGAGELFF. DNA of the CDR3: TGTGCCAGCAGTTACGCCGGACTAGTCGGGGCCGGGGAGCTGTTTTTT.